These 5 T cell receptor beta chains originate from one sample sequenced in a study of cytomegalovirus exposure and HLA in healthy donors. Primers: 60 Vbeta forward and 13 Jbeta reverse. This table comes from immunoSEQ multiplex PCR, and its TCRdb copy is limited to in-frame clones, with some not included. There are 90,000 to 100,000 clones in the sample; 50% to 75% occur only once, and roughly 3.9% lies in the top ten. Sequences were obtained from PBMCs. These receptors all stem from a young man in good health and CMV-seronegative.

This rearrangement joins TRBV5-4 to TRBJ2-7, with TRBD2 matching 7 bases. Germline CDR1 reads SGHNT; CDR2 reads YYREEE (reference sequence). This CDR3 has 13 residues. V lost 2 bases to trimming and J lost 6 bases; unmatched junction nucleotides: 5. The CDR3 protein is CASSFMSGGEQYF. The CDR3 coding sequence is TGTGCCAGCAGCTTTATGTCGGGGGGCGAGCAGTACTTC.

This clone appeared a few times. The chain couples TRBV7-3 to TRBJ2-5; D gene unclear. There are 16 residues in the CDR3. V was clipped by 2 bases and J by 3 bases, with 16 bases between them. Germline assignment: CDR1 SGHTA and CDR2 FQGTGA. CDR3 sequence reads: CASSLGLQVWKETQYF. For the CDR3, the DNA is TGTGCCAGCAGCTTAGGTCTTCAGGTCTGGAAAGAGACCCAGTACTTC.

This clone was observed a handful of times. The rearrangement links TRBV11-2 to TRBJ2-7; TRBD2 matches at 7 bases. V lost 3 bases, J lost 11 bases, and 13 bases stayed unmatched. The V gene's germline CDR1 is SGHAT and CDR2 FQNNGV. The length of the CDR3 is 14 residues. CDR3 sequence (DNA): TGTGCCAGCAGCTTTTCAAATAAGCGGGACGGGGAGTACTTC. It encodes CASSFSNKRDGEYF.

The chain carries TRBV7-8 and TRBJ2-1; the match to TRBD1 covers 8 bases. The CDR3 totals 15 residues. Unmatched junction bases numbered 14, after V lost 6 bases and J lost 10 bases. Germline V CDR1 and CDR2: SGHVS, FQNEAQ. CDR3 bases: TGTGCCAGCAGTTATTCCCGGACAGGGTTCCGAGAGCAGTTCTTC. Residues: CASSYSRTGFREQFF.

The chain joins TRBV5-1 to TRBJ2-2; D gene ambiguous. There are 15 residues in the CDR3. Germline V lookup: CDR1 SGHRS, CDR2 YFSETQ. The V end lost 4 bases, the J end lost 7 bases, and 17 bases lay between the germline ends. CDR3 protein: CASSLSAKDIGELFF. For the CDR3, the DNA is TGCGCCAGCAGCCTGAGCGCTAAGGATATCGGGGAGCTGTTTTTT.